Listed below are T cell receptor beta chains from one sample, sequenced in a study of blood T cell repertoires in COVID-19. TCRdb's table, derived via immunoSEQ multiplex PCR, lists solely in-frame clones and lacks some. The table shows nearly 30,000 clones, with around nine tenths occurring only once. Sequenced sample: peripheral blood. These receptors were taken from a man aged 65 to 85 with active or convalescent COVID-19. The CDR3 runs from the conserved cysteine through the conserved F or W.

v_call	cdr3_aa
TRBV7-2	CASSLKNLAGGSTDTQYF
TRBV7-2	CASSPSAGQPYGYTF
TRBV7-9	CASSLGRSGYTF
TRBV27	CASSYTGLGNQPQHF
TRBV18	CASSLDRTGEAFF
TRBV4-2	CASSQAGTANTGELFF
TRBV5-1	CASSEQGAESGYTF
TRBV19	CASSTMTSGDTEQFF
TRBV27	CASSPTGYGNTIYF
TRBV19	CASSMGGNQPQHF
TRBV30	CAWSVTGGYQPQHF
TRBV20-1	CSATDNNEQFF
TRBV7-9	CASSFSGATTGEQFF
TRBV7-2	CASSLMGGKLFF
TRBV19	CASIPSTGTFYGYTF
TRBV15	CATRTSGTDTQYF
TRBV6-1	CASSEYGANEKLFF
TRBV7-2	CASSLDSSNQPQHF
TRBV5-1	CASSLLTGGNEQFF
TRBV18	CASSPERNYGYTF
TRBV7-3	CASSLRLAGGNGELFF
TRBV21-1	CASSKPPLAGVGHNEQFF
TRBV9	CASSVGGTYNEQFF
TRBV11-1	CASSLDPLNTEAFF